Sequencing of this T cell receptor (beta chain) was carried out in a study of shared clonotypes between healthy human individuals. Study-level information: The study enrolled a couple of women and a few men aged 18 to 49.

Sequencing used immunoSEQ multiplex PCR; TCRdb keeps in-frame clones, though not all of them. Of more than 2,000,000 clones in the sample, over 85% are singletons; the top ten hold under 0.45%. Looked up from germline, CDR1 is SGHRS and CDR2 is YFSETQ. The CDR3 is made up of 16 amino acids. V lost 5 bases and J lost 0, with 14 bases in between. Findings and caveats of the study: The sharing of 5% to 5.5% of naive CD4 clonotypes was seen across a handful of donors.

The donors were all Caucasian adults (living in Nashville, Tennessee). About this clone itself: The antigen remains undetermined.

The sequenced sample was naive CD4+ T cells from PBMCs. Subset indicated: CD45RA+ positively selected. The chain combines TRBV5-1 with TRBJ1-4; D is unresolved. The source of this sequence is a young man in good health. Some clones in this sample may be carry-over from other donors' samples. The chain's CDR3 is CASRPGQTTTNEKLFF. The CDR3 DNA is TGCGCCAGCAGGCCAGGCCAGACCACAACTAATGAAAAACTGTTTTTT.